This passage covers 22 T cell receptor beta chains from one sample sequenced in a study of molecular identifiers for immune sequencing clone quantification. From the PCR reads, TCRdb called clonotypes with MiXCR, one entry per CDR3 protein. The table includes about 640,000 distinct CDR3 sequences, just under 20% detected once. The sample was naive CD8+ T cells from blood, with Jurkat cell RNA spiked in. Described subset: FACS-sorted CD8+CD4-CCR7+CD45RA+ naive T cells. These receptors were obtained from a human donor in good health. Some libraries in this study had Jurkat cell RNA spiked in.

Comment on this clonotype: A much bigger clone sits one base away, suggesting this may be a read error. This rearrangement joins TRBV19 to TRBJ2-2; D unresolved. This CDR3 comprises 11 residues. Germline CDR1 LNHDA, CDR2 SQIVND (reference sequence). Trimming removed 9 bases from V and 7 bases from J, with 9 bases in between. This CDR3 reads CASPSGGELFF. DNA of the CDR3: TGTGCCAGCCCATCCGGCGGGGAGCTGTTTTTT.

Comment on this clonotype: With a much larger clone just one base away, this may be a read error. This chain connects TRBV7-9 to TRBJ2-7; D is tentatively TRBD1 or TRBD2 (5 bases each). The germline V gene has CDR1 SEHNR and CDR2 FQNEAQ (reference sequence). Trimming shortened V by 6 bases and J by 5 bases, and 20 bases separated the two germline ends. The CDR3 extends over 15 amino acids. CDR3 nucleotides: TGTGCCAGCAGTTCCCGGGGCACCCAAGGTGACGAGCAGTACTTC. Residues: CASSSRGTQGDEQYF.

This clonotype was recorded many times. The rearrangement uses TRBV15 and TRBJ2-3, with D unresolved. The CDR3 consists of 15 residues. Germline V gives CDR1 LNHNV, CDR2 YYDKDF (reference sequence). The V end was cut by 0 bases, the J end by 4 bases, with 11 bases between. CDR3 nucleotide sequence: TGTGCCACCAGCAGAGATTTAGGTAGGGCAGATACGCAGTATTTT. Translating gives CATSRDLGRADTQYF. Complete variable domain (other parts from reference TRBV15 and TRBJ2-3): DAMVIQNPRYQVTQFGKPVTLSCSQTLNHNVMYWYQQKSSQAPKLLFHYYDKDFNNEADTPDNFQSRRPNTSFCFLDIRSPGLGDTAMYLCATSRDLGRADTQYFGPGTRLTVL.

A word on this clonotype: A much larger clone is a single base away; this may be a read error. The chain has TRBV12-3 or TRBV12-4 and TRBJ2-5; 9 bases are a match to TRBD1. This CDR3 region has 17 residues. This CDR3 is CAGSLNPTWTGEETQYF. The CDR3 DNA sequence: TGTGCCGGCAGTTTAAACCCAACCTGGACAGGGGAGGAGACCCAGTACTTC.

In nucleotides, the CDR3 is TGTGCCAGCAGTGACCGTTTTCCAGGGACCTACGAGCAGTACTTC. This codes for CASSDRFPGTYEQYF. The rearrangement links TRBV6-1 to TRBJ2-7; possible D gene TRBD1, 5 bases. Germline V gene lookup returns CDR1 MNHNS and CDR2 SASEGT. The CDR3 has 15 amino acids. With 3 bases removed from V and 2 bases from J, the gap between germline ends came to 14 bases.

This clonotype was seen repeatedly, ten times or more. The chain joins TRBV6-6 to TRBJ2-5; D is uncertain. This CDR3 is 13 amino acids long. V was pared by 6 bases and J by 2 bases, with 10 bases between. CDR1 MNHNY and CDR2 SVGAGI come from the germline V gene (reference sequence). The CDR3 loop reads CASSSSPQETQYF. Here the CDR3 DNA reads TGTGCCAGCAGCAGTTCACCTCAAGAGACCCAGTACTTC.

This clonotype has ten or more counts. The CDR3 region has the DNA TGTGCCAGCCTGGACCTGGTTCTCTCCGTGCAGTACTTC. It is translated as CASLDLVLSVQYF. The rearrangement joins TRBV2 to TRBJ2-7; no clear D gene. The ends were cut back, 8 bases at V and 9 bases at J, with 20 bases in the middle. CDR3 size: 13 residues. Germline CDR1 is SNHLY and CDR2 is FYNNEI.

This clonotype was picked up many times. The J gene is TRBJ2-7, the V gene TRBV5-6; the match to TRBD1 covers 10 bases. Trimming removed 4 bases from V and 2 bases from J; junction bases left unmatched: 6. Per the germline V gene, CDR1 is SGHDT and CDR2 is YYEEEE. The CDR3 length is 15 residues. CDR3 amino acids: CASSQPGQGTYEQYF. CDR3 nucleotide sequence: TGTGCCAGCAGCCAGCCGGGACAGGGGACCTACGAGCAGTACTTC. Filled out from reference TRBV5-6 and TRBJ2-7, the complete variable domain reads DAGVTQSPTHLIKTRGQQVTLRCSPKSGHDTVSWYQQALGQGPQFIFQYYEEEERQRGNFPDRFSGHQFPNYSSELNVNALLLGDSALYLCASSQPGQGTYEQYFGPGTRLTVT.

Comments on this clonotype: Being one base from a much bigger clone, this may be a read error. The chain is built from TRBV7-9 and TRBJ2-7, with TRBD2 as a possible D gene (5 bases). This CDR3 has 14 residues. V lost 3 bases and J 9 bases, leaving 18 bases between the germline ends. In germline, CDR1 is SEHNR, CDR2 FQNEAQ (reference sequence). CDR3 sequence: CASSFFVPGNVQYF. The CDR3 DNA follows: TGTGCCAGCAGCTTCTTCGTCCCCGGGAACGTGCAGTACTTC. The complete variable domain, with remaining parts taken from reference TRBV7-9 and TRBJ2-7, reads DTGVSQNPRHKITKRGQNVTFRCDPISEHNRLYWYRQTLGQGPEFLTYFQNEAQLEKSRLLSDRFSAERPKGSFSTLEIQRTEQGDSAMYLCASSFFVPGNVQYFGPGTRLTVT.

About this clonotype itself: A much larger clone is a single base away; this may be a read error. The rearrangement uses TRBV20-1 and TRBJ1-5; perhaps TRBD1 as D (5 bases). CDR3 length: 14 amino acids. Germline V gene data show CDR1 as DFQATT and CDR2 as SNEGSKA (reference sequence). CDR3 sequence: CSASMTELNRPQHF. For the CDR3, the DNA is TGCAGTGCCTCCATGACAGAACTGAATCGGCCCCAGCATTTT.

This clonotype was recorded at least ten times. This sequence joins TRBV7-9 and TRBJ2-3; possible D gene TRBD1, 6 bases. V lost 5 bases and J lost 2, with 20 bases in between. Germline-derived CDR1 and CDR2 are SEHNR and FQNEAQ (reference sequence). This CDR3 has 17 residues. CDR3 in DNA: TGTGCCAGCAGCAGCACAATGACAGGTGATGACACAGATACGCAGTATTTT. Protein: CASSSTMTGDDTDTQYF.

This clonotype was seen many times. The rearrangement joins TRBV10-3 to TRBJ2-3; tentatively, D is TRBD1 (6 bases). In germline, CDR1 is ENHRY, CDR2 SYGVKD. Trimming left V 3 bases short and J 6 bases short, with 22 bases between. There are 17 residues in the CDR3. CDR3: CAISDPIGQSSFDTQYF. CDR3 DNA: TGTGCCATCAGTGACCCAATTGGACAGTCCAGTTTTGATACGCAGTATTTT.

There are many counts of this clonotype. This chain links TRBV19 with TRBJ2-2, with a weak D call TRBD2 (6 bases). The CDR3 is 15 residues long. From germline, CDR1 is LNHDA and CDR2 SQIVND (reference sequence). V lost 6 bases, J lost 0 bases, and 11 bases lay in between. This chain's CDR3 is CASSLSGPNTGELFF. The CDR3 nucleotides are TGTGCCAGTAGCCTAAGCGGGCCGAACACCGGGGAGCTGTTTTTT.

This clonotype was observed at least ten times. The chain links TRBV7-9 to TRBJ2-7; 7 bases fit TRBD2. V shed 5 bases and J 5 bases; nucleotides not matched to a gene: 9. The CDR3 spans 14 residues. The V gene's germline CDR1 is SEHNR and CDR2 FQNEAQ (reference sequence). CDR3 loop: CASSPWVGTNEQYF. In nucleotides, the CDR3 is TGTGCCAGCAGCCCATGGGTCGGGACTAACGAGCAGTACTTC.

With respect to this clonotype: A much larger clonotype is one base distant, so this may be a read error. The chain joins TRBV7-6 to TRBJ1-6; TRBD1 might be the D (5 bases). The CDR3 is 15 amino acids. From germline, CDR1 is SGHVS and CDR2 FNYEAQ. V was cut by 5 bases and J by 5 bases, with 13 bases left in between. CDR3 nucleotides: TGTGCCAGCAGCGCCAGGGCAGCCAATAATTCACCCCTCCACTTT. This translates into CASSARAANNSPLHF.

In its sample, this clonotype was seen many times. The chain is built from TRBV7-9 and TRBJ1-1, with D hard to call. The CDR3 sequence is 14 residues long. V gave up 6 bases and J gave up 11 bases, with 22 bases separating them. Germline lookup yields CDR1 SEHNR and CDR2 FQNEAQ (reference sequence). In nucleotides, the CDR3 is TGTGCCAGCAGGGATTGGGGTCTTATCGGTGAGGCTTTCTTT. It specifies CASRDWGLIGEAFF.

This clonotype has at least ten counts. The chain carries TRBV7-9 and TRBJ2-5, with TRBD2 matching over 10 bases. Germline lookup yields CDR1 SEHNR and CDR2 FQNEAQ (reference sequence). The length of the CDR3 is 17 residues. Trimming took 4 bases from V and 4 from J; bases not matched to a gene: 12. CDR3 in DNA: TGTGCCAGCAGCTCAACCGAAACTAGCGGGAAAGGAGAGACCCAGTACTTC. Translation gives CASSSTETSGKGETQYF.

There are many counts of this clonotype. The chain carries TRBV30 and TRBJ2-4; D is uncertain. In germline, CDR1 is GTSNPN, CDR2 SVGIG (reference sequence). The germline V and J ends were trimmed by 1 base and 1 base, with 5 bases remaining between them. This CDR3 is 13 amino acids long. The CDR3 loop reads CAWSDGAKNIQYF. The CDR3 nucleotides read TGTGCCTGGAGTGACGGGGCCAAAAACATTCAGTACTTC.

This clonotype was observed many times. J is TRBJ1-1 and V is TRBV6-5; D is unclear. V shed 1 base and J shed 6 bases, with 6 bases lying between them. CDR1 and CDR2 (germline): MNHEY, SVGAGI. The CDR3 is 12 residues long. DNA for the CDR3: TGTGCCAGCAGTTACTATGGATCTGAAGCTTTCTTT. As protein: CASSYYGSEAFF.

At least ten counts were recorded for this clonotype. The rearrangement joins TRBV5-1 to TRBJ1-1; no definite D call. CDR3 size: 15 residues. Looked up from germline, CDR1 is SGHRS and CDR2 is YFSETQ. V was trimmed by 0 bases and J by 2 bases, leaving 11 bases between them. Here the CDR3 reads CASSLAFLGNTEAFF. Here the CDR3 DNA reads TGCGCCAGCAGCTTGGCCTTTTTGGGCAACACTGAAGCTTTCTTT.

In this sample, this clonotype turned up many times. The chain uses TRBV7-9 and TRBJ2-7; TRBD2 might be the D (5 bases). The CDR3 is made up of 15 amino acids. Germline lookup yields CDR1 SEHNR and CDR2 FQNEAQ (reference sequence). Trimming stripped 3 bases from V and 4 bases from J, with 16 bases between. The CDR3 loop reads CASSFLGVERYEQYF. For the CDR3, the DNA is TGTGCCAGCAGCTTCCTGGGAGTAGAGAGGTACGAGCAGTACTTC. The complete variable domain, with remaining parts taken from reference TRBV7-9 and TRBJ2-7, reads DTGVSQNPRHKITKRGQNVTFRCDPISEHNRLYWYRQTLGQGPEFLTYFQNEAQLEKSRLLSDRFSAERPKGSFSTLEIQRTEQGDSAMYLCASSFLGVERYEQYFGPGTRLTVT.

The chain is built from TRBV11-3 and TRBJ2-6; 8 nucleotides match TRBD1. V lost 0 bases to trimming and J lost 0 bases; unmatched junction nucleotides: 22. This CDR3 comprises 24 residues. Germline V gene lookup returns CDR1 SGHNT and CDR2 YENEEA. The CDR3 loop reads CASSLDPSTKDRVLSVSGANVLTF. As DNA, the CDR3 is TGTGCCAGCAGCTTAGATCCGAGCACAAAGGACAGGGTACTATCAGTCTCTGGGGCCAACGTCCTGACTTTC.